Each of the 28 T cell receptor beta chains below was sequenced from the same sample in a study of tissue T cells after allogeneic stem cell transplantation (dated by TCRdb to between 2021 and 2024). Taken with the paper, the label for time point translates to: mouse harvest day 7 after allogeneic transplant. Each mouse graft consisted of 10^7 T-cell-depleted bone marrow cells plus 10^6 splenic CD5+ T cells and was given by tail vein injection. Library preparation used the immunoSEQ multiplex PCR assay. This is the immuneACCESS table as TCRdb keeps it, with only in-frame sequences that have V and J called. A part of the clones is gone; compared with another copy, unresolved V genes explain less than half, and the rest is unexplained. The sample table contains around 7,000 clones; only one count was recorded for about 45% of them. The leading ten clones occupy roughly 8.2% of the sample. Sequencing was performed on lymph node tissue. Receptors originate from a female BALB/c mouse given C57BL/6 T cells with graft-versus-host disease after an allogeneic hematopoietic cell transplant.

Only a few counts were recorded for this clone. All gene names here are mouse names. With the read ending 1 residue before the CDR3 end, the germline J gene is used to fill in that end. The chain is built from TRBV15 and TRBJ2-5; TRBD2 agrees at 8 bases. The CDR3 runs 14 residues. The trim removed 2 bases at V and 3 bases at J, leaving 1 base unmatched. Germline values: CDR1 SGHND, CDR2 FRSKSL. CDR3 DNA, as far as it was read: TGTGCCAGCAGTTTATCTGGGGGGCAAGACACCCAGTAC. This gives the protein CASSLSGGQDTQY. The complete CDR3 sequence is CASSLSGGQDTQYF.

A note on this clone: Mouse gene names and germline throughout. The read terminates 1 residue before the CDR3 end, so the remaining end is supplied by the germline J gene. The chain recombines TRBV26 with TRBJ1-2; no firm D call. Germline lookup yields CDR1 KGHPV and CDR2 FQNQEV (reference sequence). The CDR3 sequence is 13 residues long. The germline V and J ends were trimmed by 2 bases and 2 bases, with 6 bases remaining between them. The sequenced CDR3 bases are TGTGCCAGCAGTCTGCGGGGTAACTCCGACTACACC. Translating gives CASSLRGNSDYT. The CDR3 reads in full as CASSLRGNSDYTF.

A word on this clone: Germline and genes here are mouse. The CDR3 end lies 1 residue beyond the end of the read and is filled in from the germline J gene. Within the sample, other DNA sequences also encode this same CDR3. The chain recombines TRBV26 with TRBJ1-4; D remains unclear. V dropped 4 bases and J dropped 0 bases, with 6 bases sitting between them. Germline V gene lookup returns CDR1 KGHPV and CDR2 FQNQEV (reference sequence). This CDR3 spans 14 amino acids. The CDR3 DNA, read in part, is TGTGCCAGCAGTCCGACACTTTCCAACGAAAGATTATTT. Translation gives CASSPTLSNERLF. The CDR3 reads in full as CASSPTLSNERLFF.

Of note for this clone: Gene names follow the mouse nomenclature. The read ends 1 residue before the CDR3 terminus; that terminus is restored from the germline J gene. V and J are TRBV29 and TRBJ1-5; the D is unclear. V was cut by 4 bases and J by 0 bases, with 4 bases left in between. Germline CDR1 reads MSHET; CDR2 reads SYDVDS. This CDR3 has 13 residues. The CDR3: CASSSINNQAPLF. The covered CDR3 bases are TGTGCTAGCAGTTCGATTAACAACCAGGCTCCGCTT.

With regard to this clone: Germline and genes here are mouse. The read gets to within 1 residue of the CDR3 end, and the germline J gene fills in the rest. The chain employs TRBV3 and TRBJ1-2; D call uncertain. V lost 2 bases to trimming and J lost 3 bases, with 1 base between them. In germline, CDR1 is SNHLY, CDR2 FYNGKV (reference sequence). This CDR3 has 11 residues. The CDR3 loop reads CASSLHSDYTF. The sequenced part of the CDR3 DNA is TGTGCCAGCAGCTTACACTCCGACTACACC.

This clone occurred a few times. The gene names here belong to mouse. The sequenced fragment ends 1 residue before the CDR3 boundary, so the rest is inferred from the germline J gene. V is TRBV24 and J is TRBJ2-4; the D gene is possibly TRBD1 (5 bases). Germline V lookup: CDR1 KGHTA, CDR2 FRNEEI. Trimming pared 4 bases from V and 0 bases from J, leaving 8 bases between. This CDR3 has 14 amino acids. CDR3 amino acids: CASSQGESQNTLYF. The part of the CDR3 DNA that was read is TGTGCCAGCAGTCAAGGGGAAAGTCAAAACACCTTGTAC.

As for this clone: Mouse names are used for the genes. The read halts 1 residue ahead of the CDR3 end, with the missing end drawn from the germline J gene. This chain joins TRBV3 and TRBJ2-4; unclear D gene. There are 13 residues in the CDR3. CDR1 SNHLY and CDR2 FYNGKV come from the germline V gene (reference sequence). V was cut by 4 bases and J by 1 base, with 6 bases left in between. The covered CDR3 bases are TGTGCCAGCAGCTCGGAGGGTCAAAACACCTTGTAC. Its translation: CASSSEGQNTLY. The entire CDR3 reads CASSSEGQNTLYF.

About this clone: Gene labels here are mouse ones. The CDR3 reads CAWSPPGQGTEVFF. Partial CDR3 DNA: TGTGCCTGGAGTCCTCCGGGACAGGGGACAGAAGTCTTC. V usage is TRBV31 and J usage is TRBJ1-1, with 10 bases fitting TRBD1. The observed sequence ends 1 residue before the CDR3 terminus, with the missing tail filled in from the germline J gene. The V gene end was trimmed by 1 base and the J gene end by 5 bases; junction bases not matched to a gene: 4. Germline lookup yields CDR1 GKSSPN and CDR2 SITVG. This CDR3 is built from 14 residues.

This clone was counted once. Any gene name here is a mouse gene name. The read comes to an end 1 residue before the CDR3 does, leaving the germline J gene to fill in the end. The chain recombines TRBV19 with TRBJ2-1; TRBD1 aligns across 12 bases. The ends lost 2 bases at V and 6 bases at J; junction bases unmatched: 3. CDR1 is FNHDT, CDR2 SITEND, per germline (reference sequence). The CDR3 loop spans 15 amino acids. The CDR3 protein is CASSIRDRGLAEQFF. CDR3 DNA (partial): TGTGCCAGCAGTATCCGGGACAGGGGGCTTGCTGAGCAGTTC.

Worth noting for this clone: Gene names denote mouse genes. The read gets to within 1 residue of the CDR3 end, and the germline J gene fills in the rest. This chain links TRBV14 with TRBJ2-2; D possibly corresponds to TRBD1 (5 bases). V lost 1 base, J lost 4 bases, and 8 bases lay in between. The germline CDR1 and CDR2 sequences are SGHDT and FRDEAV. The CDR3 runs 14 residues. The CDR3 is CASSFQGGTGQLYF. Incomplete CDR3 DNA: TGTGCCAGCAGTTTCCAGGGTGGCACCGGGCAGCTCTAC. Drawing the rest from reference TRBV14 and TRBJ2-2, the complete variable domain is EAGVTQSPRYAVLQEGQAVSFWCDPISGHDTLYWYQQPRDQGPQLLVYFRDEAVIDNSQLPSDRFSAVRPKGTNSTLKIQSAKQGDTATYLCASSFQGGTGQLYFGEGSKLTVL.

The table lists this clone with a few counts. The gene names here belong to mouse. The read ends 1 residue shy of where the CDR3 ends; the end is completed using the germline J gene. The rearrangement joins TRBV26 to TRBJ1-4; D is possibly TRBD1 (5 bases). Trimming stripped 5 bases from V and 3 bases from J, with 10 bases between. The CDR3 contains 14 residues. From germline, CDR1 is KGHPV and CDR2 FQNQEV (reference sequence). The CDR3 protein is CASSSGTANERLFF. CDR3 bases read: TGTGCCAGCAGTTCCGGGACCGCCAACGAAAGATTATTT.

As for this clone: The gene symbols are mouse symbols. With the read ending 1 residue before the CDR3 end, the germline J gene is used to fill in that end. The chain recombines TRBV15 with TRBJ2-3; 12 positions match TRBD2. The CDR3 spans 17 residues. After removal of 3 bases from V and 3 bases from J, the junction contained 7 bases not matched to a gene. Per the germline V gene, CDR1 is SGHND and CDR2 is FRSKSL. The CDR3 loop reads CASSFGLGGKGAETLYF. The DNA read from the CDR3 is TGTGCCAGCAGTTTCGGACTGGGGGGGAAGGGAGCAGAAACGCTGTAT.

Worth noting for this clone: Any gene name here is a mouse gene name. Read coverage stops 1 residue before the CDR3 terminus; the germline J gene supplies the remainder. The chain is built from TRBV3 and TRBJ2-1; 10 bases fit TRBD2. This CDR3 comprises 14 residues. Trimming removed 3 bases from V and 6 bases from J; junction bases left unmatched: 2. Per the germline V gene, CDR1 is SNHLY and CDR2 is FYNGKV (reference sequence). The CDR3 region is CASSFWGGGAEQFF. The sequenced CDR3 bases are TGTGCCAGCAGCTTCTGGGGGGGCGGTGCTGAGCAGTTC.

A word on this clone: Genes and germline are mouse. The read ends 1 residue before the CDR3 terminus; that terminus is restored from the germline J gene. This rearrangement joins TRBV13-2 to TRBJ2-3, with D perhaps TRBD1 (5 bases). Germline CDR1 is NNHNN and CDR2 is SYGAGS (reference sequence). V was clipped by 5 bases and J by 2 bases, with 9 bases between them. This CDR3 contains 13 residues. The CDR3 here is CASGPDIAETLYF. Partial CDR3 DNA: TGTGCCAGCGGGCCGGACATTGCAGAAACGCTGTAT.

In the case of this clone: Gene names and germline refer to mouse. The read ends 1 residue shy of where the CDR3 ends; the end is completed using the germline J gene. The chain is built from TRBV13-1 and TRBJ2-7; D may match TRBD1 or TRBD2 (6 bases each). The CDR3 is made up of 14 amino acids. V shed 7 bases and J shed 0 bases, with 14 bases lying between them. Germline V lookup: CDR1 NSHNY, CDR2 SYGAGN. CDR3 DNA (partial): TGTGCCAGCGGTGTAGGGGGGAGCTCCTATGAACAGTAC. It is translated as CASGVGGSSYEQY. The full CDR3 protein reads CASGVGGSSYEQYF.

Of note for this clone: Mouse gene names apply. The part of the CDR3 DNA that was read is TGTGCCAGCAGCCGGGACACAAACACAGAAGTCTTC. Amino acid sequence: CASSRDTNTEVF. The entire CDR3 protein is CASSRDTNTEVFF. This chain uses TRBV26 with TRBJ1-1, with a possible D match to TRBD1 (6 bases). With the read ending 1 residue before the CDR3 end, the germline J gene is used to fill in that end. Germline V gene sequence: CDR1 KGHPV, CDR2 FQNQEV (reference sequence). The CDR3 totals 13 residues. V was cut by 6 bases and J by 0 bases, with 8 bases left in between. Using reference TRBV26 and TRBJ1-1 for the parts outside the CDR3, the full variable domain is NSKVIQTPRYLVKGQGQKAKMRCIPEKGHPVVFWYQQNKNNEFKFLINFQNQEVLQQIDMTEKRFSAECPSNSPCSLEIQSSEAGDSALYLCASSRDTNTEVFFGKGTRLTVV.

In its sample, this clone is medium-sized. Gene names are mouse gene names. The read stops 1 residue short of the end of the CDR3; the missing end is completed from the germline J gene. The chain is built from TRBV13-1 and TRBJ2-5; D is uncertain. Germline lookup yields CDR1 NSHNY and CDR2 SYGAGN. This CDR3 has 11 amino acids. V was trimmed by 2 bases and J by 6 bases, leaving 4 bases between them. CDR3 bases read: TGTGCCAGCAGTGACAGGGACACCCAGTAC. It specifies CASSDRDTQY. In full, the CDR3 is CASSDRDTQYF.

With regard to this clone: The genes are named according to mouse. The read comes to an end 1 residue before the CDR3 does, leaving the germline J gene to fill in the end. Other DNA sequences in this sample translate to the same CDR3. The chain joins TRBV26 to TRBJ1-1; D gene uncertain. Trimming stripped 3 bases from V and 0 bases from J, with 5 bases between. The CDR3 contains 13 residues. The germline V gene encodes CDR1 KGHPV and CDR2 FQNQEV (reference sequence). The part of the CDR3 DNA that was read is TGTGCCAGCAGTCTAAGTGCAAACACAGAAGTCTTC. Its translation is CASSLSANTEVF. In full, the CDR3 reads CASSLSANTEVFF.

This clone was observed a handful of times. Gene names denote mouse genes. The CDR3 is cut off 1 residue early in the read; its end comes from the germline J gene. This sequence joins TRBV13-3 and TRBJ2-3; D could derive from TRBD1 or TRBD2 (6 bases each). Germline CDR1 reads NNHDY; CDR2 reads SYVADS. CDR3 length: 15 amino acids. With 2 bases removed from V and 1 base from J, the gap between germline ends came to 11 bases. The covered CDR3 bases are TGTGCCAGCAGTGAGTGGGGGCGGGGTGCAGAAACGCTGTAT. As protein: CASSEWGRGAETLY. The whole CDR3 sequence reads CASSEWGRGAETLYF.

As to this clone: All gene names here are mouse names. The read finishes 1 residue shy of the CDR3 end, and the germline J gene is used to complete it. The V gene is TRBV16, the J gene TRBJ1-5; D is uncertain. Germline loops: CDR1 SGHSA, CDR2 FRNQAP. The CDR3 is 13 amino acids. Trimming pared 2 bases from V and 6 bases from J, leaving 8 bases between. CDR3 DNA (partial): TGTGCAAGCAGCTTACGCAGGACCCAGGCTCCGCTT. Translating gives CASSLRRTQAPL. In full, the CDR3 reads CASSLRRTQAPLF.

Details on this clone: Mouse germline and gene names are used. The CDR3 is cut off 1 residue early in the read; its end comes from the germline J gene. This rearrangement joins TRBV31 to TRBJ2-4; TRBD2 aligns across 7 bases. Trimming took 0 bases from V and 2 from J; bases not matched to a gene: 2. The CDR3 runs to 14 residues. CDR1 is GKSSPN and CDR2 is SITVG in the germline V gene. The CDR3 sequence is CAWSLLGLQNTLYF. The sequenced part of the CDR3 DNA is TGTGCCTGGAGTCTACTGGGGCTTCAAAACACCTTGTAC.

By share of the sample, this clone is medium-sized. Gene names refer to mouse genes. The read falls 1 residue short of the CDR3 end, and the missing part is taken from the germline J gene. The chain couples TRBV13-2 to TRBJ2-1; D ambiguous. Trimming pared 4 bases from V and 3 bases from J, leaving 5 bases between. The CDR3 is made up of 12 amino acids. In germline, CDR1 is NNHNN, CDR2 SYGAGS (reference sequence). CDR3 DNA (partial): TGTGCCAGCGGTCGGGTCTATGCTGAGCAGTTC. Encoded protein: CASGRVYAEQF. The CDR3 as a whole reads CASGRVYAEQFF.

Concerning this clone itself: Mouse germline and gene names are used. The read falls 1 residue short of the CDR3 end, and the missing part is taken from the germline J gene. The chain is built from TRBV26 and TRBJ2-5; tentatively, D is TRBD1 (6 bases). V lost 4 bases and J lost 2, with 10 bases in between. The CDR3 totals 14 residues. From germline, CDR1 is KGHPV and CDR2 FQNQEV (reference sequence). The CDR3 here is CASSHTGSQDTQYF. The sequenced part of the CDR3 DNA is TGTGCCAGCAGTCACACAGGGAGCCAAGACACCCAGTAC.

In its sample, this clone ranks as medium-sized (0.01 to 0.1%). Mouse gene names and germline throughout. The CDR3 reads CASSPDWGGDEQYF. CDR3 bases read: TGTGCCAGCAGTCCGGACTGGGGGGGCGATGAACAGTAC. This chain joins TRBV4 and TRBJ2-7; 13 positions match TRBD2. The read ends 1 residue early relative to the CDR3; the germline J gene fills the gap. Germline values: CDR1 LGHDT, CDR2 YNNKQL (reference sequence). With 6 bases clipped from V and 5 bases from J, the junction kept 4 bases outside the gene matches. The CDR3 has 14 residues.

This clone was seen a few times. Genes and germline come from the mouse. CDR3 in amino acids: CSSSQSGTNQAPLF. The sequenced CDR3 bases are TGCTCCAGCAGTCAATCCGGGACCAACCAGGCTCCGCTT. The V gene is TRBV23, the J gene TRBJ1-5. The read finishes 1 residue shy of the CDR3 end, and the germline J gene is used to complete it. Germline lookup yields CDR1 KGHTA and CDR2 FQNQQP. CDR3 length: 14 residues. Supplemented by reference TRBV23 and TRBJ1-5, the full variable domain reads DAAVTQKPRYLIKMKGQEAEMKCIPEKGHTAVFWYQQKQSKELKFLIYFQNQQPLDQIDMVKERFSAVCPSSSLCSLGIRTCEAEDSALYLCSSSQSGTNQAPLFGEGTRLSVL.

This clone is labeled as medium-sized. The gene names here belong to mouse. CDR3 sequence: CASSVTGPGNTLYF. The sequenced part of the CDR3 DNA is TGTGCCAGCAGCGTGACAGGGCCTGGAAATACGCTCTAT. The genes are TRBV3 and TRBJ1-3; 7 bases match TRBD1. The CDR3 end falls 1 residue outside the read, so it is completed with the germline J gene. Germline V gives CDR1 SNHLY, CDR2 FYNGKV (reference sequence). The J segment lost 2 bases and the V segment lost 5 bases, leaving 3 bases of the junction unmatched. This CDR3 comprises 14 residues.

As for this clone: Gene names denote mouse genes. From the germline J gene comes the end of the CDR3, since the read stops 1 residue before it. This chain uses TRBV23 with TRBJ1-4. This CDR3 is 13 amino acids long. Germline values: CDR1 KGHTA, CDR2 FQNQQP. The covered CDR3 bases are TGCTCCAGCAGTCGGAGTTCCAACGAAAGATTATTT. The encoded protein is CSSSRSSNERLF. The whole CDR3 sequence reads CSSSRSSNERLFF.

Turning to this clone: Genes here carry mouse names. The read ends 1 residue early relative to the CDR3; the germline J gene fills the gap. The chain combines TRBV13-1 with TRBJ2-7; TRBD1 or TRBD2 may be the D gene (5 bases each). The CDR3 extends over 13 amino acids. V was cut by 3 bases and J by 4 bases, with 11 bases left in between. Germline lookup yields CDR1 NSHNY and CDR2 SYGAGN. The CDR3 sequence is CASSVRDGYEQYF. The DNA read from the CDR3 is TGTGCCAGCAGTGTCCGGGACGGTTATGAACAGTAC.